These T cell receptor beta chains were read from a single sample in a study of T cells after yellow fever vaccination. TCRdb used MiXCR to reprocess the 5' RACE reads, holding one entry per CDR3 protein. The sample carries under 250,000 distinct CDR3 sequences, around 3.1% recorded once. Sample: CD4+ T cells sorted from PBMCs, taken 10 days after the yellow fever booster vaccination. All receptors derive from a man in his late teens or twenties who received the YFV17D yellow fever vaccine. CDR3s include the opening cysteine and the closing phenylalanine or tryptophan. A D gene is named only where the DNA matches it firmly. Clone size is shown for a subset of rows, as once, few, many or a class of expanded clone.

j_gene | abundance | v_gene | d_gene | CDR3aa | CDR3nt
TRBJ1-1 | many | TRBV7-9 | NA | CASSLEQGTEAFF | TGTGCCAGCAGCTTAGAGCAGGGCACTGAAGCTTTCTTT
TRBJ1-1 | NA | TRBV5-6 | NA | CASRPKDMNTEAFF | TGTGCCAGCAGACCGAAAGACATGAACACTGAAGCTTTCTTT
TRBJ1-6 | few | TRBV16 | NA | CASSQSGTPGSPLHF | TGTGCCAGCAGCCAATCGGGGACCCCCGGGTCACCCCTCCACTTT
TRBJ1-2 | few | TRBV18 | NA | CASSPPSSLNYGYTF | TGTGCCAGCTCACCACCGTCGAGCCTTAACTATGGCTACACCTTC
TRBJ2-3 | many | TRBV5-6 | NA | CASSRRNTDTQYF | TGTGCCAGCAGCCGTCGAAACACAGATACGCAGTATTTT
TRBJ2-5 | few | TRBV5-1 | TRBD1 | CASSRQGSRETQYF | TGCGCCAGCAGCCGACAGGGTTCTAGGGAGACCCAGTACTTC
TRBJ1-6 | few | TRBV10-2 | NA | CASSPTAGGNSPLHF | TGCGCCAGCAGTCCCACGGCGGGAGGTAATTCACCCCTCCACTTT
TRBJ1-1 | NA | TRBV12-3/TRBV12-4 | NA | CASSFVSGFPSFF | TGTGCCAGCAGTTTCGTTTCTGGTTTTCCCAGCTTCTTT
TRBJ1-2 | many | TRBV5-6 | NA | CASSTEAGFYGYTF | TGTGCCAGCAGCACAGAGGCTGGGTTCTATGGCTACACCTTC
TRBJ1-2 | few | TRBV15 | NA | CATAGLSGYGYTF | TGTGCCACCGCGGGATTGAGTGGCTATGGCTACACCTTC
TRBJ2-5 | few | TRBV4-3 | NA | CASSQARPTHGETQYF | TGCGCCAGCAGCCAAGCCCGGCCCACCCATGGGGAGACCCAGTACTTC
TRBJ1-3 | NA | TRBV7-9 | NA | CASTPGGTASGNTIYF | TGTGCCAGCACCCCGGGGGGGACTGCCTCTGGAAACACCATATATTTT
TRBJ1-4 | many | TRBV12-3/TRBV12-4 | NA | CASSFSRVGEKLFF | TGTGCCAGCAGTTTCAGCAGGGTTGGGGAAAAACTGTTTTTT
TRBJ2-1 | many | TRBV11-2 | NA | CASSLDRLQYNEQFF | TGTGCCAGCAGCTTAGATCGATTGCAGTACAATGAGCAGTTCTTC
TRBJ1-4 | few | TRBV18 | NA | CASSGALGEKLFF | TGTGCCAGCTCGGGGGCCCTCGGGGAAAAACTGTTTTTT
TRBJ2-5 | many | TRBV5-1 | NA | CASSLARSGPQETQYF | TGCGCCAGCAGCTTGGCCAGGAGCGGGCCCCAAGAGACCCAGTACTTC
TRBJ1-2 | NA | TRBV7-9 | TRBD1 | CASSSLALTGFGYTF | TGTGCCAGCAGCTCCCTAGCCCTGACAGGGTTTGGCTACACCTTC
TRBJ2-5 | many | TRBV4-3 | NA | CASSQALEVETQYF | TGCGCCAGCAGCCAAGCGTTGGAAGTAGAGACCCAGTACTTC
TRBJ2-7 | many | TRBV7-9 | NA | CASSLHDSSYEQYF | TGTGCCAGCAGCTTACATGACAGTTCCTACGAGCAGTACTTC
TRBJ1-2 | NA | TRBV7-2 | NA | CASSPDRFGGYTF | TGTGCCAGCAGCCCGGACCGCTTCGGGGGCTACACCTTC
TRBJ2-1 | many | TRBV6-1 | NA | CASSAGSSYNEQFF | TGTGCCAGCAGTGCGGGGAGCTCCTACAATGAGCAGTTCTTC
TRBJ2-7 | few | TRBV5-1 | NA | CASSSDIKTYEQYF | TGCGCCAGCAGCTCGGACATTAAAACCTACGAGCAGTACTTC